The 17 T cell receptor beta chains below all came from one sample that was sequenced in a study of CXCR3-negative and CXCR3-positive naive CD8 T cells. Study-wide findings and caveats: The TRB CDR3s that CXCR3-positive naive cells carried were more hydrophobic than those of CXCR3-negative naive cells.

These receptors have no identified antigens. Carrying UMI labels, the TRB cDNA libraries were prepared through 5' RACE. Using the 5' RACE reads, TCRdb records one entry per CDR3 protein without DNA. The sample features under 150,000 distinct CDR3 sequences, with around 0.54% in its top ten. The material sequenced was naive CXCR3+ CD8+ T cells from blood. This sample's subset: CD45RO-CCR7+CD27+CD95- naive CD8+ T cells expressing CXCR3 (TNR3+). The receptors stem from a human donor in good health. Some clones in this sample may be carry-over from other donors' samples.

This chain connects TRBV5-4 to TRBJ2-5; TCRdb designates TRBD1, a call that cannot be tested without DNA. This CDR3 is 14 amino acids long. The germline CDR1 and CDR2 sequences are SGHNT and YYREEE (reference sequence). CDR3 residues: CASSSDRDQETQYF.

J is TRBJ1-1 and V is TRBV5-6; TCRdb indicates TRBD1, and absent DNA this call remains unverified. The CDR3 extends over 16 amino acids. CDR1 and CDR2 (germline): SGHDT, YYEEEE. The CDR3 protein is CASSDRTGYEWTEAFF.

V usage is TRBV28 and J usage is TRBJ1-1. CDR1 MDHEN and CDR2 SYDVKM come from the germline V gene. This CDR3 contains 14 residues. The CDR3 spells CASSLTEKPTEAFF.

The CDR3 loop is CASSDDGINTGDLFF. This chain uses TRBV9 with TRBJ2-2. The CDR3 totals 15 residues. Germline V CDR1 and CDR2: SGDLS, YYNGEE.

The chain links TRBV7-9 to TRBJ2-1; there is no DNA to check the TCRdb D call of TRBD2. CDR1 and CDR2 (germline): SEHNR, FQNEAQ (reference sequence). The CDR3 is 16 amino acids. CDR3 region: CASSPFVLALGNEQFF.

The rearrangement joins TRBV18 to TRBJ2-5; absent DNA, TCRdb's TRBD1 call cannot be checked. Germline V gene sequence: CDR1 KGHSH, CDR2 LQKENI. This CDR3 comprises 16 residues. The CDR3 is CASSRKGSPIQETQYF.

The genes are TRBV12-3 or TRBV12-4 and TRBJ2-3; the D gene TCRdb calls, TRBD2, cannot be checked with no DNA. This CDR3 has 14 amino acids. The CDR3 loop reads CASTPVEGADTQYF.

The chain is built from TRBV9 and TRBJ2-1; TCRdb's D gene call, TRBD1, goes unchecked for lack of DNA. CDR1 SGDLS and CDR2 YYNGEE come from the germline V gene. This CDR3 has 15 amino acids. The CDR3 sequence: CASSVDRDDGNEQFF.

The gene calls are TRBV6-6 and TRBJ2-2; the D call from TCRdb, TRBD1, cannot be confirmed without DNA. This CDR3 is built from 14 residues. CDR1 and CDR2 (germline): MNHNY, SVGAGI (reference sequence). The chain's CDR3 is CASSPGGWLGELFF.

This chain joins TRBV15 and TRBJ2-2; the TRBD1 assignment by TCRdb is unverifiable without DNA. The germline V gene encodes CDR1 LNHNV and CDR2 YYDKDF (reference sequence). The CDR3 is made up of 18 amino acids. CDR3 amino acids: CATSRDRGQITNTGELFF.

The chain uses TRBV7-6 and TRBJ1-1; no DNA is available, so the TRBD1 call from TCRdb remains unchecked. The CDR3 contains 17 residues. The germline V gene encodes CDR1 SGHVS and CDR2 FNYEAQ. The CDR3: CASSIRTGGEGHTEAFF.

V and J are TRBV29-1 and TRBJ2-3; TCRdb gives TRBD2 as the D gene, but with no DNA this cannot be confirmed. This CDR3 has 14 residues. Germline CDR1 is SQVTM and CDR2 is ANQGSEA. The CDR3 spells CSVPSGDITDTQYF.

The chain joins TRBV5-1 to TRBJ1-1; the D gene TCRdb calls, TRBD1, cannot be checked with no DNA. This CDR3 spans 15 amino acids. From germline, CDR1 is SGHRS and CDR2 YFSETQ. The CDR3 sequence is CASSLGATGVTEAFF.

This chain uses TRBV12-3 or TRBV12-4 with TRBJ2-1. The CDR3 spans 15 residues. CDR3 sequence: CASSLFGEDYNEQFF.

The CDR3 loop is CASSLGPSYEQYF. The rearrangement joins TRBV12-3 or TRBV12-4 to TRBJ2-7. The CDR3 runs to 13 residues.

This sequence joins TRBV7-9 and TRBJ2-5. This CDR3 has 14 amino acids. Looked up from germline, CDR1 is SEHNR and CDR2 is FQNEAQ (reference sequence). CDR3 protein: CASSEVGLQETQYF.

The gene calls are TRBV5-6 and TRBJ2-7; TCRdb gives TRBD1 as the D gene, but with no DNA this cannot be confirmed. The germline V gene encodes CDR1 SGHDT and CDR2 YYEEEE. The CDR3 has 15 amino acids. The CDR3 spells CASSLAGVGRYEQYF. The variable domain in full, with the rest retrieved from reference TRBV5-6 and TRBJ2-7, is DAGVTQSPTHLIKTRGQQVTLRCSPKSGHDTVSWYQQALGQGPQFIFQYYEEEERQRGNFPDRFSGHQFPNYSSELNVNALLLGDSALYLCASSLAGVGRYEQYFGPGTRLTVT.